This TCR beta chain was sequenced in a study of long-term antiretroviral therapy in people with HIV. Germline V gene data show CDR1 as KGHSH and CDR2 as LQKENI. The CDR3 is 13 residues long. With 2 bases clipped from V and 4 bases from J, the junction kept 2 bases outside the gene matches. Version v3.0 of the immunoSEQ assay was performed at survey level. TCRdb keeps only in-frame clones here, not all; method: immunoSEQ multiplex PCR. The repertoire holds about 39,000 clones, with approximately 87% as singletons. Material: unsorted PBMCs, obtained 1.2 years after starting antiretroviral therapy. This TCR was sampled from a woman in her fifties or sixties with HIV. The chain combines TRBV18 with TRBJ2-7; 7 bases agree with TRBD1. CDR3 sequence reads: CASSPGTVYEQYF. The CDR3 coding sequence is TGTGCCAGCTCACCAGGGACAGTGTACGAGCAGTACTTC.